One sample yielded the 26 T cell receptor beta chains listed below, sequenced in a study of cytomegalovirus exposure and HLA in healthy donors. PCR amplification relied on 60 Vbeta primers (plus 13 Jbeta primers). Produced via immunoSEQ multiplex PCR; TCRdb's table is partial and in-frame only. The sample carries about 200,000 clones, 65% to 80% recorded once. Sequenced: PBMCs. Receptors originate from a woman in her thirties in good health and CMV-seropositive.

This clone was seen more than once but under ten times. DNA of the CDR3: TGTGCCAGCAGTGAAGCCAGGGAACTTTTCTTT. This sequence encodes CASSEARELFF. The chain links TRBV6-1 to TRBJ1-1; tentative D call: TRBD1 (5 bases). This CDR3 is 11 amino acids long. The germline V gene encodes CDR1 MNHNS and CDR2 SASEGT. Trimming took 0 bases from V and 13 from J, leaving 9 bases between them.

This CDR3 reads CASSGEAPRRDQPQHF. For the CDR3, the DNA is TGTGCCAGTAGTGGGGAGGCTCCAAGGAGGGATCAGCCCCAGCATTTT. The gene calls are TRBV19 and TRBJ1-5, with unresolved D. The germline V gene has CDR1 LNHDA and CDR2 SQIVND (reference sequence). V was shortened by 5 bases and J by 5 bases, with 19 bases between the two germline ends. The CDR3 runs 16 residues.

A single count supports this clone. The gene calls are TRBV11-2 and TRBJ2-2, with 11 bases identical to TRBD1. J lost 3 bases, V lost 3 bases, and 6 bases had no gene match. The CDR3 covers 17 residues. From germline, CDR1 is SGHAT and CDR2 FQNNGV. This CDR3 reads CASSFQPGQGDTGELFF. The CDR3 nucleotides read TGTGCCAGCAGCTTCCAACCGGGACAGGGGGACACCGGGGAGCTGTTTTTT.

This sequence joins TRBV27 and TRBJ1-4; D gene unclear. CDR1 is MNHEY, CDR2 SMNVEV, per germline (reference sequence). The CDR3 sequence is 16 residues long. Trimming stripped 4 bases from V and 6 bases from J, with 18 bases between. The CDR3, as DNA: TGTGCCAGCAGTTCCCTTCTGGGTGGTCAGGATGAAAAACTGTTTTTT. Its protein product is CASSSLLGGQDEKLFF.

The rearrangement uses TRBV5-5 and TRBJ1-3; D not resolved. Per the germline V gene, CDR1 is SGHKS and CDR2 is YYEKEE (reference sequence). This CDR3 has 15 residues. The V end lost 0 bases, the J end lost 0 bases, and 7 bases lay between the germline ends. The CDR3: CASSLVRDSGNTIYF. The CDR3 bases are TGTGCCAGCAGCTTGGTGAGGGACTCTGGAAACACCATATATTTT.

The J gene is TRBJ2-2, the V gene TRBV10-2; 8 bases map to TRBD1. V lost 6 bases to trimming and J lost 6 bases; unmatched junction nucleotides: 3. The CDR3 spans 13 residues. In germline, CDR1 is WSHSY, CDR2 SAAADI. CDR3 sequence: CASSAQGAGELFF. CDR3 bases: TGCGCCAGCAGCGCACAGGGGGCCGGGGAGCTGTTTTTT.

The rearrangement links TRBV29-1 to TRBJ2-7; 9 nucleotides agree with TRBD2. The CDR3 extends over 16 amino acids. CDR1 SQVTM and CDR2 ANQGSEA come from the germline V gene. V shed 4 bases and J 9 bases; nucleotides not matched to a gene: 19. The CDR3, as DNA: TGCAGCGTTGTAAGTTTGCGGGAGGGCATCCTACGCGGGCAGTACTTC. This codes for CSVVSLREGILRGQYF.

DNA for the CDR3: TGCGCCAGCAGCTTGGAACTAGCGGGGGCCCTTGGAGAGACCCAGTACTTC. Protein sequence: CASSLELAGALGETQYF. The V and J genes are TRBV5-1 and TRBJ2-5, with TRBD2 identical over 11 bases. The germline CDR1 and CDR2 sequences are SGHRS and YFSETQ. The CDR3 is made up of 17 amino acids. Trimming took 0 bases from V and 4 from J; bases not matched to a gene: 8.

The rearrangement joins TRBV7-7 to TRBJ1-3; D is undetermined. Deletions cut 1 base from V and 1 base from J, with 8 bases between. CDR1 is SSHAT and CDR2 is FNYEAQ in the germline V gene (reference sequence). The CDR3 covers 15 residues. DNA of the CDR3: TGTGCCAGCAGCTTAGGTCCCAGTTCTGGAAACACCATATATTTT. Protein: CASSLGPSSGNTIYF.

The V gene is TRBV6-5, the J gene TRBJ1-2, with D perhaps matching TRBD1 (6 bases). The CDR3 runs 15 residues. V lost 2 bases to trimming and J lost 4 bases, with 14 bases between them. CDR1 is MNHEY, CDR2 SVGAGI, per germline. Written as DNA, the CDR3 is TGTGCCAGCAGTTACGCCGGACAGAATCCCTATGGCTACACCTTC. It translates to CASSYAGQNPYGYTF.

J is TRBJ1-2 and V is TRBV2; 8 bases fit TRBD1. The CDR3 contains 12 residues. CDR1 is SNHLY, CDR2 FYNNEI, per germline. V shed 5 bases and J 5 bases; nucleotides not matched to a gene: 1. This chain's CDR3 is CASSRTGYGYTF. CDR3 DNA sequence: TGTGCCAGCAGTCGGACAGGGTATGGCTACACCTTC.

In its sample, this clone was seen once. The chain has TRBV6-6 and TRBJ2-5, with 9 bases identical to TRBD2. V lost 7 bases to trimming and J lost 3 bases; unmatched junction nucleotides: 9. Germline V gene sequence: CDR1 MNHNY, CDR2 SVGAGI (reference sequence). The CDR3 is 15 amino acids. The CDR3 nucleotides read TGTGCCAGCATGCATGCGGGAGGGAATGAAGAGACCCAGTACTTC. Translated: CASMHAGGNEETQYF.

The V gene is TRBV5-1, the J gene TRBJ2-7, with D perhaps matching TRBD2 (6 bases). CDR3 length: 19 residues. Germline V lookup: CDR1 SGHRS, CDR2 YFSETQ. Deletions cut 0 bases from V and 2 bases from J, with 24 bases between. The CDR3 DNA is TGCGCCAGCAGCTTGGAACCAGCTCCTACCGCGGGGCCTACCTACGAGCAGTACTTC. Protein sequence: CASSLEPAPTAGPTYEQYF.

This chain links TRBV5-6 with TRBJ1-2; tentative D call: TRBD1 (5 bases). V was cut by 1 base and J by 2 bases, with 9 bases left in between. Germline V CDR1 and CDR2: SGHDT, YYEEEE. This CDR3 is 14 amino acids long. CDR3 DNA: TGTGCCAGCAGCTTGTTAAGACAGAACTATGGCTACACCTTC. This translates into CASSLLRQNYGYTF. Full variable domain (missing parts from reference TRBV5-6 and TRBJ1-2): DAGVTQSPTHLIKTRGQQVTLRCSPKSGHDTVSWYQQALGQGPQFIFQYYEEEERQRGNFPDRFSGHQFPNYSSELNVNALLLGDSALYLCASSLLRQNYGYTFGSGTRLTVV.

A note on this clone: The sample has other DNA sequences that encode this CDR3 too. The CDR3 DNA follows: TGTGCCAGCAGAAGGGACAGCTCCTACGAGCAGTACTTC. Translated: CASRRDSSYEQYF. V is TRBV27 and J is TRBJ2-7; the match to TRBD1 covers 7 bases. The CDR3 runs 13 residues. After removal of 6 bases from V and 0 bases from J, the junction contained 2 bases not matched to a gene. Germline-derived CDR1 and CDR2 are MNHEY and SMNVEV (reference sequence).

As for this clone: Other DNA sequences in this specimen translate into the identical CDR3. This chain connects TRBV27 to TRBJ1-1, with D uncertain. Germline values: CDR1 MNHEY, CDR2 SMNVEV (reference sequence). This CDR3 has 13 amino acids. V lost 3 bases and J lost 0, with 5 bases in between. The CDR3 DNA reads as TGTGCCAGCAGTTTCTCAGTGAACACTGAAGCTTTCTTT. Residues: CASSFSVNTEAFF.

The rearrangement joins TRBV7-9 to TRBJ1-6; 8 bases agree with TRBD1. Germline V CDR1 and CDR2: SEHNR, FQNEAQ (reference sequence). The V and J ends lost 3 bases and 3 bases, in that order; junction bases with no gene match: 4. The CDR3 contains 16 residues. CDR3 sequence reads: CASSFYRGIYNSPLHF. Written as DNA, the CDR3 is TGTGCCAGCAGCTTTTACAGGGGGATCTATAATTCACCCCTCCACTTT.

The rearrangement uses TRBV4-3 and TRBJ1-6, with a weak D call TRBD1 (6 bases). Germline CDR1 LGHNA, CDR2 YSLEER. V was pared by 0 bases and J by 2 bases, with 8 bases between. The CDR3 consists of 16 residues. Here the CDR3 reads CASSQDRGPYNSPLHF. In nucleotides, the CDR3 is TGCGCCAGCAGCCAAGACAGGGGTCCCTATAATTCACCCCTCCACTTT.

The CDR3 reads CASSQDPAGQLSENTEAFF. The CDR3, as DNA: TGCGCCAGCAGCCAAGACCCCGCTGGACAACTATCAGAAAACACTGAAGCTTTCTTT. The chain joins TRBV4-3 to TRBJ1-1, with D perhaps matching TRBD1 (5 bases). CDR1 and CDR2 (germline): LGHNA, YSLEER. V lost 0 bases and J lost 2, with 22 bases in between. This CDR3 has 19 residues.

This clone was seen more than once but under ten times. This chain uses TRBV18 with TRBJ1-5; D remains ambiguous. There are 13 residues in the CDR3. In germline, CDR1 is KGHSH, CDR2 LQKENI. The V and J ends lost 4 bases and 2 bases respectively, with 6 bases between them. The CDR3 DNA is TGTGCCAGCTCACGAGTTCGCAATCAGCCCCAGCATTTT. Residues: CASSRVRNQPQHF.

The V call is TRBV19, the J call TRBJ2-1; 7 bases are a match to TRBD2. Germline trimming cut 5 bases from V and 6 bases from J; bases unmatched to any gene: 4. The germline CDR1 and CDR2 sequences are LNHDA and SQIVND (reference sequence). The CDR3 is 13 amino acids. The DNA of the CDR3 is TGTGCCAGTAGTTTGGCGGGAGTCAATGAGCAGTTCTTC. Residues: CASSLAGVNEQFF.

This sequence joins TRBV2 and TRBJ2-7, with TRBD1 identical over 11 bases. Germline V lookup: CDR1 SNHLY, CDR2 FYNNEI. The CDR3 is 15 amino acids. The V and J ends lost 0 bases and 7 bases, in that order; junction bases with no gene match: 5. CDR3 loop: CASSEAGQGATEQYF. The CDR3 bases are TGTGCCAGCAGTGAAGCCGGACAGGGGGCGACGGAGCAGTACTTC.

There are a few counts of this clone. The chain links TRBV18 to TRBJ2-1; 8 bases line up with TRBD1. V gave up 0 bases and J gave up 6 bases; unmatched junction bases: 7. Germline V gene lookup returns CDR1 KGHSH and CDR2 LQKENI. The CDR3 runs to 16 residues. The CDR3 sequence: CASSPPGQGVVNEQFF. In nucleotides, the CDR3 is TGTGCCAGCTCACCACCCGGACAGGGAGTAGTCAATGAGCAGTTCTTC.

A single count supports this clone. The chain has TRBV4-3 and TRBJ1-4; no clear D. This CDR3 spans 15 amino acids. Trimming pared 0 bases from V and 4 bases from J, leaving 9 bases between. Germline-derived CDR1 and CDR2 are LGHNA and YSLEER. CDR3 sequence: CASSQDSQINEKLFF. CDR3 bases: TGCGCCAGCAGCCAAGACAGTCAGATTAATGAAAAACTGTTTTTT.

The gene calls are TRBV7-2 and TRBJ1-1; D remains unclear. CDR1 is SGHTA, CDR2 FQGNSA, per germline. V lost 5 bases, J lost 1 base, and 8 bases lay in between. The CDR3 runs 13 residues. Here the CDR3 DNA reads TGTGCCAGCAGCGTATTTTCGAACACTGAAGCTTTCTTT. Protein product: CASSVFSNTEAFF.

The genes are TRBV6-1 and TRBJ2-3; 9 bases are a match to TRBD1. Germline V gene data show CDR1 as MNHNS and CDR2 as SASEGT. This CDR3 spans 15 amino acids. After removal of 7 bases from V and 3 bases from J, the junction contained 8 bases not matched to a gene. The CDR3 region has the DNA TGTGCCAGCACCGAGGGGGACAGGGTAACAGATACGCAGTATTTT. It encodes CASTEGDRVTDTQYF.